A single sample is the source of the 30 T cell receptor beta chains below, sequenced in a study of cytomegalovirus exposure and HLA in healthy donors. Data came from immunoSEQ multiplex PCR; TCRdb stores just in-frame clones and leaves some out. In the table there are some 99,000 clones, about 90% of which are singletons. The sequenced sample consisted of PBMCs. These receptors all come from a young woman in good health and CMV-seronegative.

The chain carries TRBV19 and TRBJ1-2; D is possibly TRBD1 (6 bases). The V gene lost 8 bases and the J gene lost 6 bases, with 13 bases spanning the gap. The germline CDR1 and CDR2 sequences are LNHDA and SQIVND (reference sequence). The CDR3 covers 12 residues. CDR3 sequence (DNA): TGTGCCAGTCGCCGGGACACCGATGGCTACACCTTC. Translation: CASRRDTDGYTF.

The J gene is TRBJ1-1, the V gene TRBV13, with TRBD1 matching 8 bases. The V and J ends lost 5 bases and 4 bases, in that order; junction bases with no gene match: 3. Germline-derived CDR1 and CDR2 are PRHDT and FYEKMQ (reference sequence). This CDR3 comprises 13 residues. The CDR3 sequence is CASSVDRGTEAFF. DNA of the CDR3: TGTGCCAGCAGCGTTGACAGGGGCACTGAAGCTTTCTTT.

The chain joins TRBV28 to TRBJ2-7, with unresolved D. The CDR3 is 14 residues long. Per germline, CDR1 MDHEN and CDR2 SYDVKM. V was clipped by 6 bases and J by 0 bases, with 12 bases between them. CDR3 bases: TGTGCCAGCAGGAGACTGTCCAGCTCCTACGAGCAGTACTTC. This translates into CASRRLSSSYEQYF.

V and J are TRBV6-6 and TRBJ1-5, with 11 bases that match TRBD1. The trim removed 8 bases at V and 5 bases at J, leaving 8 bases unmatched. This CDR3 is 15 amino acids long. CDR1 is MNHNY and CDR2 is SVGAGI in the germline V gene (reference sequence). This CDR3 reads CASDLRTGGDQPQHF. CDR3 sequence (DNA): TGTGCCAGCGATCTTAGGACAGGGGGCGATCAGCCCCAGCATTTT.

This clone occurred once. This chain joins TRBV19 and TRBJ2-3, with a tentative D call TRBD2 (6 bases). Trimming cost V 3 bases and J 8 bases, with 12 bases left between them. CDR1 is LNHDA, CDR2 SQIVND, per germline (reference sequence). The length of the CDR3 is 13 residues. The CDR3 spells CASSMSSAGTQYF. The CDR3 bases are TGTGCCAGTAGTATGTCTAGCGCCGGTACGCAGTATTTT. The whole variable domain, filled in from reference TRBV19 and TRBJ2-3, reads DGGITQSPKYLFRKEGQNVTLSCEQNLNHDAMYWYRQDPGQGLRLIYYSQIVNDFQKGDIAEGYSVSREKKESFPLTVTSAQKNPTAFYLCASSMSSAGTQYFGPGTRLTVL.

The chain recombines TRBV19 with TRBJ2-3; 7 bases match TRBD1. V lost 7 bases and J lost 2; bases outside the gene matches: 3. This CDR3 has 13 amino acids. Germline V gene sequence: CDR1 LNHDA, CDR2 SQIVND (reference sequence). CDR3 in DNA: TGTGCCAGTACCAGGGGGTACACAGATACGCAGTATTTT. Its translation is CASTRGYTDTQYF.

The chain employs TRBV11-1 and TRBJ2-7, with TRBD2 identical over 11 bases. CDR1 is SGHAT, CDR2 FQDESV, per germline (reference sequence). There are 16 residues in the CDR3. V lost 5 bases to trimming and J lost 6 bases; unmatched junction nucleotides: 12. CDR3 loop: CASSPGLAGWDREQYF. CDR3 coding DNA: TGTGCCAGCAGCCCCGGACTAGCGGGTTGGGATCGCGAGCAGTACTTC.

In DNA, the CDR3 is TGTGCCAGCATTAAAAGCGGGAGCCCATACAATGAGCAGTTCTTC. As protein: CASIKSGSPYNEQFF. The V and J genes are TRBV6-5 and TRBJ2-1; 8 bases are a match to TRBD2. CDR3 size: 15 residues. Unmatched junction bases numbered 9, after V lost 7 bases and J lost 4 bases. CDR1 and CDR2 (germline): MNHEY, SVGAGI.

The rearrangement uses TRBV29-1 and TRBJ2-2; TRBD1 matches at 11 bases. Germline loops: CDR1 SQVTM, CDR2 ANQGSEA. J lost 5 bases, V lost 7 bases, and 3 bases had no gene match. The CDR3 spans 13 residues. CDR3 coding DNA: TGCAGCGGGGGGACAGGGGGGACCGGGGAGCTGTTTTTT. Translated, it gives CSGGTGGTGELFF.

The DNA of the CDR3 is TGTGCCAGTAGTTTAGGGAGGGCCACTATCGGAGATACGCAGTATTTT. Translating gives CASSLGRATIGDTQYF. This sequence joins TRBV19 and TRBJ2-3; 7 bases are a match to TRBD2. Germline values: CDR1 LNHDA, CDR2 SQIVND (reference sequence). Losses at the gene ends were 5 bases for V and 5 bases for J; bases not matched to a gene: 13. CDR3 size: 16 residues.

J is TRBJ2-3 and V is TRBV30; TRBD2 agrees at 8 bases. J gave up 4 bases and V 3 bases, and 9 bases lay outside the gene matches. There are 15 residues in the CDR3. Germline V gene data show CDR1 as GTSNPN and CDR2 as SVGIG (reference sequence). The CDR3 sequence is CAWRGAGEGPDTQYF. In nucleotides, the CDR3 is TGTGCCTGGAGGGGAGCGGGAGAGGGGCCAGATACGCAGTATTTT. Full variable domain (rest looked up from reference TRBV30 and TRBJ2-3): SQTIHQWPATLVQPVGSPLSLECTVEGTSNPNLYWYRQAAGRGLQLLFYSVGIGQISSEVPQNLSASRPQDRQFILSSKKLLLSDSGFYLCAWRGAGEGPDTQYFGPGTRLTVL.

The CDR3 reads CASSPNPTGEGGETQYF. The CDR3 nucleotides read TGCGCCAGCAGCCCTAACCCGACAGGGGAGGGTGGGGAGACCCAGTACTTC. The rearrangement joins TRBV5-1 to TRBJ2-5, with a weak D call TRBD1 (8 bases). The CDR3 consists of 17 residues. Per germline, CDR1 SGHRS and CDR2 YFSETQ. Trimming shortened V by 4 bases and J by 5 bases, and 24 bases separated the two germline ends.

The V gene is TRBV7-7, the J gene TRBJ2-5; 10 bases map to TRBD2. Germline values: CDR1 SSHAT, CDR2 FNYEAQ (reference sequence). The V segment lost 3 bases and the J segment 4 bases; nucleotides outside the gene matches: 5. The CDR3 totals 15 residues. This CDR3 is CASSFSGGARETQYF. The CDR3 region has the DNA TGTGCCAGCAGCTTCAGCGGGGGGGCCCGAGAGACCCAGTACTTC.

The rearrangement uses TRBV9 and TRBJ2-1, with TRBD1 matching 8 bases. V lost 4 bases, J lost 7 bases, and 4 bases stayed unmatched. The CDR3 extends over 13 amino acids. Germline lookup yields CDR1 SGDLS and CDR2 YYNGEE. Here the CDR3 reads CASSLYRGNEQFF. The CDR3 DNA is TGTGCCAGCAGCTTGTACAGGGGGAATGAGCAGTTCTTC.

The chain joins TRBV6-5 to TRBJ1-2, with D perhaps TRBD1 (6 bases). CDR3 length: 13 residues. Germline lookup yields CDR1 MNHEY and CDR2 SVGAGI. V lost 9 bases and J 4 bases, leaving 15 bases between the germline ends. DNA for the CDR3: TGTGCCAGTTGTGAGAGGGGGAGCTATGGCTACACCTTC. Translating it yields CASCERGSYGYTF.

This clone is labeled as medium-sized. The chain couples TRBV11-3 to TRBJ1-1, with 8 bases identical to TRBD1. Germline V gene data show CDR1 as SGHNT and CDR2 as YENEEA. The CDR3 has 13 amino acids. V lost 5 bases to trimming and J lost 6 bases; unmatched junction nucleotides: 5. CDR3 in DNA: TGTGCCAGCAGCAACACGGACAGGGCTGAAGCTTTCTTT. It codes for CASSNTDRAEAFF. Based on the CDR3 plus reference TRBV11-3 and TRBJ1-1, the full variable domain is EAGVVQSPRYKIIEKKQPVAFWCNPISGHNTLYWYLQNLGQGPELLIRYENEEAVDDSQLPKDRFSAERLKGVDSTLKIQPAELGDSAVYLCASSNTDRAEAFFGQGTRLTVV.

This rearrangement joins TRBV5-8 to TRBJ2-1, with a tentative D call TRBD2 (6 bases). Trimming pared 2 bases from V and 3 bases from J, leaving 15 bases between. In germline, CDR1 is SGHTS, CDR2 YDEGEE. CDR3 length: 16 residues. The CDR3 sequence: CASSFIDGGYYNEQFF. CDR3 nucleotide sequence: TGTGCCAGCAGCTTTATAGACGGGGGATACTACAATGAGCAGTTCTTC.

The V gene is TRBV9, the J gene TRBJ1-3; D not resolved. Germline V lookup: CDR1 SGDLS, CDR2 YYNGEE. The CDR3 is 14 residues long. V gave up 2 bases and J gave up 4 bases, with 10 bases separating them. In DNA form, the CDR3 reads TGTGCCAGCAGCGTCTCCTGGGAGGGAAACACCATATATTTT. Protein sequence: CASSVSWEGNTIYF.

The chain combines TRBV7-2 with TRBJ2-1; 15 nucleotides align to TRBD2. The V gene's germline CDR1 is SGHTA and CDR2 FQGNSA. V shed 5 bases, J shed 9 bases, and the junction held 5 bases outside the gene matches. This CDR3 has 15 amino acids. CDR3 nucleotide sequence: TGTGCCAGCAGCCCTCCGGGACTAGCGGGAGGTGAGCAGTTCTTC. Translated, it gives CASSPPGLAGGEQFF.

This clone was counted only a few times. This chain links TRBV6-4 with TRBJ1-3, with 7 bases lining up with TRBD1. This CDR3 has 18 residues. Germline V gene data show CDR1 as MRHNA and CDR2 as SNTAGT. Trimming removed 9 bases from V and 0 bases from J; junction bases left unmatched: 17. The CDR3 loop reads CASNRDSPWRFSGNTIYF. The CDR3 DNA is TGTGCCAGTAACCGGGACAGTCCCTGGCGTTTCTCTGGAAACACCATATATTTT.

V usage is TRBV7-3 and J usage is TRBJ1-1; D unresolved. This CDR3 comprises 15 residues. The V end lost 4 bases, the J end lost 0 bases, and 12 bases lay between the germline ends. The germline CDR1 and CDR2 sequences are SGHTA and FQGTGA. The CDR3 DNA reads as TGTGCCAGCAGCTCTGCCACAGCCTTGAACACTGAAGCTTTCTTT. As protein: CASSSATALNTEAFF. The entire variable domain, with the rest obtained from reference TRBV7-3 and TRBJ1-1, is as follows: GAGVSQTPSNKVTEKGKYVELRCDPISGHTALYWYRQSLGQGPEFLIYFQGTGAADDSGLPNDRFFAVRPEGSVSTLKIQRTERGDSAVYLCASSSATALNTEAFFGQGTRLTVV.

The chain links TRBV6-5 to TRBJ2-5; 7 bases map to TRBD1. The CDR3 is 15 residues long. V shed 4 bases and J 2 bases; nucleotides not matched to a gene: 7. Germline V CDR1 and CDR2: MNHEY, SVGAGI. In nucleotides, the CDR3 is TGTGCCAGCAGTTGGGACAGCGGATCTCAAGAGACCCAGTACTTC. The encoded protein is CASSWDSGSQETQYF.

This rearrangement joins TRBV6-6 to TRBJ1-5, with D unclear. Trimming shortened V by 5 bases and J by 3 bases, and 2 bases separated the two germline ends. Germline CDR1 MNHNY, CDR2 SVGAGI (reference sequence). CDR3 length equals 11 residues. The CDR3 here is CASSHNQPQHF. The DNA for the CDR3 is TGTGCCAGCAGTCACAATCAGCCCCAGCATTTT.

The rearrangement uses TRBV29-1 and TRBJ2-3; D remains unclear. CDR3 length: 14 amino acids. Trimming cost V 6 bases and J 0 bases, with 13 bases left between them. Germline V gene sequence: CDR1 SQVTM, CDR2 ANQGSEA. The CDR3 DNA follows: TGCAGCGTGGGCCAAGACGCTAGCACAGATACGCAGTATTTT. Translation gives CSVGQDASTDTQYF.

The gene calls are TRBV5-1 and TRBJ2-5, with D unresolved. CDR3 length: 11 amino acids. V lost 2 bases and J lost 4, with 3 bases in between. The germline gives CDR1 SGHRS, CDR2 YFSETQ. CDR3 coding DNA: TGCGCCAGCAGCTTTCGAGAGACCCAGTACTTC. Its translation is CASSFRETQYF.

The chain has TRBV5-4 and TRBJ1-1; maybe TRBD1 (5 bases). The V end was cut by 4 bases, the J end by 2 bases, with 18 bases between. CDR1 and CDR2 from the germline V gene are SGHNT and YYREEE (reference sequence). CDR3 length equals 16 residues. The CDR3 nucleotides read TGTGCCAGCAGCCTGGGGAGGGTACAGGTCAACACTGAAGCTTTCTTT. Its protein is CASSLGRVQVNTEAFF.

CDR3 sequence reads: CASSAGGYEQYF. CDR3 coding DNA: TGTGCCAGCAGCGCCGGGGGTTACGAGCAGTACTTC. The chain recombines TRBV13 with TRBJ2-7, with D possibly being TRBD2 (6 bases). The germline V gene encodes CDR1 PRHDT and CDR2 FYEKMQ (reference sequence). Trimming cost V 5 bases and J 4 bases, with 9 bases left between them. The CDR3 has 12 residues. The full variable domain, rest sourced from reference TRBV13 and TRBJ2-7, is AAGVIQSPRHLIKEKRETATLKCYPIPRHDTVYWYQQGPGQDPQFLISFYEKMQSDKGSIPDRFSAQQFSDYHSELNMSSLELGDSALYFCASSAGGYEQYFGPGTRLTVT.

The CDR3 sequence: CASSLGTGGGYEQYF. DNA of the CDR3: TGTGCCAGCAGCTTGGGGACAGGGGGGGGCTACGAGCAGTACTTC. The chain has TRBV7-6 and TRBJ2-7, with TRBD1 identical over 11 bases. Per the germline V gene, CDR1 is SGHVS and CDR2 is FNYEAQ. The length of the CDR3 is 15 residues. The trim removed 3 bases at V and 3 bases at J, leaving 4 bases unmatched.

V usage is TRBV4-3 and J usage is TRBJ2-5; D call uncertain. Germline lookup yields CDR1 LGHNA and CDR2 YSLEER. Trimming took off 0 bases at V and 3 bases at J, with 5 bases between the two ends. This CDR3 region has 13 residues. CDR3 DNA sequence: TGCGCCAGCAGCCAAGATCTCGAAGAGACCCAGTACTTC. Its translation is CASSQDLEETQYF.

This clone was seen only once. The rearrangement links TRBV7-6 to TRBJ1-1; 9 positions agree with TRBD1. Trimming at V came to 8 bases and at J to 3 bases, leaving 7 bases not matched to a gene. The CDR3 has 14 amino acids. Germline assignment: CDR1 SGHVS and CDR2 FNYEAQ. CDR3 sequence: CASGGWDRDTEAFF. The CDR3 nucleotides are TGTGCCAGCGGGGGATGGGACAGGGACACTGAAGCTTTCTTT. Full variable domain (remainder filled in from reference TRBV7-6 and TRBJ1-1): GAGVSQSPRYKVTKRGQDVALRCDPISGHVSLYWYRQALGQGPEFLTYFNYEAQQDKSGLPNDRFSAERPEGSISTLTIQRTEQRDSAMYRCASGGWDRDTEAFFGQGTRLTVV.